The present TCR beta chain was sequenced within a study of early T cells in non-severe SARS-CoV-2 infection. Across the study: Bulk RNA from unsorted whole blood was sequenced; chains were unpaired.

General study points: Missing private and CD4 specificities, VDJdb matching favored anti-spike CD8 responses.

Germline CDR1 reads MNHEY; CDR2 reads SVGAGI. V shed 4 bases and J shed 0 bases, with 4 bases lying between them. This CDR3 region has 13 residues. Tagging with unique molecular identifiers was applied to individual cDNA molecules. Each CDR3 protein gets one entry after TCRdb re-called the 5' RACE reads with MiXCR. The sample lists around 61,000 distinct CDR3 sequences; roughly an eighth were seen once. This clonotype was seen at least ten times. Antigen unknown. The V call is TRBV6-5, the J call TRBJ2-1, with D unclear. Sequences were obtained from whole blood. This TCR came from an adult who was a healthcare worker with PCR-confirmed SARS-CoV-2 infection or an uninfected control (not recorded which). The CDR3 here is CASSSLSYNEQFF. The CDR3 DNA sequence: TGTGCCAGCAGTTCCCTCTCCTACAATGAGCAGTTCTTC.